The clone carrying this T cell receptor beta chain was counted only a few times. The antigen is unknown. Sample barcodes and UMIs were carried by the TCR alpha and TCR beta cDNA libraries that 5'RACE generated with constant-segment primers. TCRdb redid the calling of the 5' RACE reads with MiXCR, one entry per CDR3 protein. The sample holds 250,000 to 300,000 distinct CDR3 sequences; 7% to 10% are singletons and the top ten take under 25%. The data were obtained in a study of T-cell memory formation after mild COVID-19. Whole-study results and caveats: Contracting clones from day 15 to 85 had balanced CD4/CD8; later expanders favoured CD4+. CD4+ clones that contracted lay mainly in CM and EM; CD8+ ones lay in EMRA.

Germline V gives CDR1 DFQATT, CDR2 SNEGSKA (reference sequence). This CDR3 has 13 residues. The V and J ends lost 1 base and 6 bases respectively, with 10 bases between them. This clonotype originated in a man aged 18 to 30 who had mild COVID-19 (a few samples of this study predate the infection). Cell type and time point are not known. This chain links TRBV20-1 with TRBJ2-1; D is undetermined. The specimen was PBMCs or a T cell subset sorted from them (not recorded which). The CDR3 DNA sequence: TGCAGTGCTAGAGCAGTTGTGCCCAATGAGCAGTTCTTC. Its protein is CSARAVVPNEQFF.